The clone carrying this T cell receptor (beta chain) was detected ten times or more. Its antigen is not identified. As to time point: newly diagnosed GD, antithyroid drugs for less than 3 months. RNA isolated from PBMCs was used to make the TCR library. This sample stems from a study of regulatory T cells in long-lasting Graves disease. Study background: Freshly diagnosed Graves' patients had used antithyroid drugs for under 3 months. Notes on the study in general: Persistent patients shared more public clonotypes (roughly 3,000) than newly diagnosed patients (966).

CDR1 and CDR2 from the germline V gene are SGHVS and FNYEAQ. With 6 bases removed from V and 0 bases from J, the gap between germline ends came to 9 bases. The CDR3 covers 15 residues. According to the study, TCR beta libraries were built with iRepertoire HTBI primers and CDR3-region Arm-PCR. In the original workflow: Across all samples, roughly 60 TRBV segments and more than 11 TRBJ segments were identified. TCRdb used MiXCR to reprocess the multiplex PCR reads, holding one entry per CDR3 protein. TCRdb, rather than the study authors, made the V and J calls. The data contain 300,000 to 400,000 distinct CDR3 sequences, approximately 20% of them singletons.

The rearrangement uses TRBV7-6 and TRBJ1-6; unclear D gene. The clonotype comes from a female donor with Graves disease. The sequencing used peripheral blood mononuclear cells (PBMCs), collected at new diagnosis, from a patient treated with antithyroid drugs. CDR3 nucleotide sequence: TGTGCCAGCAGATACGACGGCTCCTATAATTCACCCCTCCACTTT. Residues: CASRYDGSYNSPLHF.